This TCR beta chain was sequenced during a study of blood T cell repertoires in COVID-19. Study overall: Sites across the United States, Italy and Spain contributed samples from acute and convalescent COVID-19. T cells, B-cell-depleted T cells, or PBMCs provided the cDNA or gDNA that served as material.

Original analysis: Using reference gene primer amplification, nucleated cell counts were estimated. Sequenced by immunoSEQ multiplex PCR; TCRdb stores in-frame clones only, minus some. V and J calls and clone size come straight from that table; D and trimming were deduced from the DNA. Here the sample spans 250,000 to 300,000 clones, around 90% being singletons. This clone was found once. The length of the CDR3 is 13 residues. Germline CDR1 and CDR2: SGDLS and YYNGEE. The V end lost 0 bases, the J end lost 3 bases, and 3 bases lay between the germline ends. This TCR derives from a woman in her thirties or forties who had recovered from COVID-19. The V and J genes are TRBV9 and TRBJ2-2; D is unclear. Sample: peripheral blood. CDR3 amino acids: CASSVAYTGELFF. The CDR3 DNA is TGTGCCAGCAGCGTAGCCTACACCGGGGAGCTGTTTTTT.